These 16 T cell receptor beta chains came from one sample sequenced in a study of blood T cells in healthy people across ages. Alongside a J-beta primer mix, a sample-barcoded 5' primer served in a second PCR lasting 7 to 11 cycles. TCRdb used MiXCR to reprocess the 5' RACE reads, holding one entry per CDR3 protein. The sample lists some 760,000 distinct CDR3 sequences, around 25% seen once, with under 10% in the top ten. These data were likewise used in another study, on T cells of mothers and their children.

What was sequenced was blood. The receptors here all came from a boy aged 5-17 years in good health.

This clonotype came up many times. One end of the junction is discordant with germline, which a read error may explain. V is TRBV5-1 and J is TRBJ2-5; D perhaps matches TRBD1 (6 bases). The J call may be in error: the DNA end matches TRBJ2-7 better. CDR3 length: 14 residues. CDR1 SGHRS and CDR2 YFSETQ come from the germline V gene. CDR3 in amino acids: CASSSTGSSYEQYF. The CDR3 DNA reads TGTGCCAGCAGCTCAACAGGGAGCTCCTACGAGCAGTACTTC.

This clonotype was recorded a few times. The CDR3 loop reads CSVGSGGEETQYF. CDR3 DNA: TGCAGCGTTGGTTCCGGGGGCGAGGAGACCCAGTACTTC. The chain uses TRBV29-1 and TRBJ2-5; D assignment may be TRBD1 or TRBD2 (6 bases each). Trimming shortened V by 4 bases and J by 5 bases, and 14 bases separated the two germline ends. There are 13 residues in the CDR3. Looked up from germline, CDR1 is SQVTM and CDR2 is ANQGSEA.

The gene calls are TRBV5-6 and TRBJ2-7, with D perhaps TRBD1 or TRBD2 (6 bases each). The better agreement between TRBJ2-1 and the DNA end casts doubt on the J call. Germline CDR1 and CDR2: SGHDT and YYEEEE. The CDR3 covers 13 residues. The CDR3 region is CASSLWGAEGQFF. CDR3 sequence (DNA): TGTGCCAGCAGCTTGTGGGGGGCGGAGGGACAGTTCTTC.

This clonotype appeared a few times. The chain joins TRBV20-1 to TRBJ2-1; TRBD2 might be the D (5 bases). Trimming pared 6 bases from V and 0 bases from J, leaving 15 bases between. Germline V lookup: CDR1 DFQATT, CDR2 SNEGSKA (reference sequence). The CDR3 consists of 15 residues. This CDR3 is CSAAPLANSYNEQFF. The DNA for the CDR3 is TGCAGTGCCGCTCCCTTAGCGAACTCCTACAATGAGCAGTTCTTC.

This clonotype has more than one count but fewer than ten. The chain couples TRBV5-1 to TRBJ2-5; the D is unclear. Germline V gene lookup returns CDR1 SGHRS and CDR2 YFSETQ. V was pared by 4 bases and J by 0 bases, with 13 bases between. This CDR3 spans 15 amino acids. The CDR3 DNA is TGCGCCAGCAGCACACTCGGGCGCAACCAAGAGACCCAGTACTTC. Translated: CASSTLGRNQETQYF.

This chain links TRBV29-1 with TRBJ1-1, with a weak D call TRBD1 (6 bases). This CDR3 spans 13 amino acids. In germline, CDR1 is SQVTM, CDR2 ANQGSEA. Between the trimmed V and J ends, which lost 4 bases and 4 bases, there was a span of 13 bases. CDR3 nucleotides: TGCAGCGTTGGGGGGCGCTTAGTCACTGAAGCTTTCTTT. Its protein product is CSVGGRLVTEAFF.

This clonotype has just a few counts. The chain recombines TRBV6-1 with TRBJ2-7; a weak D match, TRBD2 (6 bases). Trimming removed 6 bases at V and 2 bases at J, with 11 bases between. The CDR3 runs 13 residues. From germline, CDR1 is MNHNS and CDR2 SASEGT. The CDR3 is CASRGPGAYEQYF. The CDR3 DNA reads as TGTGCCAGCAGGGGACCGGGAGCCTACGAGCAGTACTTC.

The J gene is TRBJ2-1, the V gene TRBV10-3; TRBD2 matches at 12 bases. The V segment lost 5 bases and the J segment 7 bases; nucleotides outside the gene matches: 9. The V gene's germline CDR1 is ENHRY and CDR2 SYGVKD. This CDR3 is built from 16 residues. The CDR3 sequence is CAISLTSGRIGNEQFF. DNA of the CDR3: TGTGCCATCAGTTTGACTAGCGGGAGAATTGGTAATGAGCAGTTCTTC.

This clonotype turned up a few times. The chain recombines TRBV29-1 with TRBJ1-4, with TRBD1 matching over 10 bases. From germline, CDR1 is SQVTM and CDR2 ANQGSEA. V shed 6 bases and J 6 bases; nucleotides not matched to a gene: 4. The CDR3 runs 13 residues. For the CDR3, the DNA is TGCAGCGTAACCGGGACAGGGGATGAAAAACTGTTTTTT. Protein product: CSVTGTGDEKLFF.

The CDR3 here is CASSGASGSAFYGYTF. The CDR3 DNA reads as TGTGCCAGCAGTGGGGCTTCAGGATCTGCATTCTATGGCTACACCTTC. The chain links TRBV6-1 to TRBJ1-2; D gene ambiguous. The CDR3 has 16 residues. V lost 4 bases to trimming and J lost 4 bases, with 19 bases between them. Germline V lookup: CDR1 MNHNS, CDR2 SASEGT.

This clonotype was recorded a few times. V and J are TRBV29-1 and TRBJ1-2; 8 positions match TRBD1. Trimming took 4 bases from V and 7 from J; bases not matched to a gene: 5. Per germline, CDR1 SQVTM and CDR2 ANQGSEA. The CDR3 sequence is 12 residues long. CDR3 in DNA: TGCAGCGTTGTTCCAGGGGGCGGTGGCTACACCTTC. Its translation is CSVVPGGGGYTF.

The V gene is TRBV4-2, the J gene TRBJ1-1, with D perhaps matching TRBD1 (6 bases). The length of the CDR3 is 14 residues. From germline, CDR1 is LGHNA and CDR2 YNFKEQ. Deletions cut 3 bases from V and 3 bases from J, with 11 bases between. In nucleotides, the CDR3 is TGTGCCAGCAGCCACGGACAGCCAGACACTGAAGCTTTCTTT. Its protein is CASSHGQPDTEAFF.

This clonotype showed up just a few times. CDR3 sequence: CSVHSGRNEQFF. For the CDR3, the DNA is TGCAGTGTTCATAGCGGCCGAAATGAGCAGTTCTTC. The chain carries TRBV20-1 and TRBJ2-1, with a possible D match to TRBD2 (6 bases). This CDR3 region has 12 residues. V lost 7 bases and J lost 7, with 14 bases in between. The germline V gene encodes CDR1 DFQATT and CDR2 SNEGSKA (reference sequence).

This chain joins TRBV10-3 and TRBJ2-1; TRBD1 is a possible D gene (5 bases). The V gene lost 3 bases and the J gene lost 5 bases, with 14 bases spanning the gap. CDR3 length: 15 residues. In germline, CDR1 is ENHRY, CDR2 SYGVKD. CDR3 region: CAISDVGRGHNEQFF. The CDR3 DNA reads TGTGCCATCAGTGATGTGGGGCGCGGTCACAATGAGCAGTTCTTC.

This chain connects TRBV29-1 to TRBJ1-2; D is ambiguous. This CDR3 spans 11 amino acids. Looked up from germline, CDR1 is SQVTM and CDR2 is ANQGSEA. The V end was cut by 1 base, the J end by 6 bases, with 6 bases between. The CDR3 sequence is CSVEANNGYTF. The CDR3 coding sequence is TGCAGCGTTGAAGCGAATAATGGCTACACCTTC. Together with reference TRBV29-1 and TRBJ1-2, the CDR3 gives the full variable domain: SAVISQKPSRDICQRGTSLTIQCQVDSQVTMMFWYRQQPGQSLTLIATANQGSEATYESGFVIDKFPISRPNLTFSTLTVSNMSPEDSSIYLCSVEANNGYTFGSGTRLTVV.

This clonotype was counted at least ten times. The chain is built from TRBV5-1 and TRBJ2-5, with 8 bases matching TRBD2. CDR1 is SGHRS and CDR2 is YFSETQ in the germline V gene. With V trimmed by 2 bases and J by 8 bases, 14 bases remained unmatched. The CDR3 length is 16 residues. The CDR3 coding sequence is TGCGCCAGCAGCTTTAGGGGACTAGATACAAGAGACACCCAGTACTTC. Translating gives CASSFRGLDTRDTQYF. Filled out from reference TRBV5-1 and TRBJ2-5, the complete variable domain reads KAGVTQTPRYLIKTRGQQVTLSCSPISGHRSVSWYQQTPGQGLQFLFEYFSETQRNKGNFPGRFSGRQFSNSRSEMNVSTLELGDSALYLCASSFRGLDTRDTQYFGPGTRLLVL.